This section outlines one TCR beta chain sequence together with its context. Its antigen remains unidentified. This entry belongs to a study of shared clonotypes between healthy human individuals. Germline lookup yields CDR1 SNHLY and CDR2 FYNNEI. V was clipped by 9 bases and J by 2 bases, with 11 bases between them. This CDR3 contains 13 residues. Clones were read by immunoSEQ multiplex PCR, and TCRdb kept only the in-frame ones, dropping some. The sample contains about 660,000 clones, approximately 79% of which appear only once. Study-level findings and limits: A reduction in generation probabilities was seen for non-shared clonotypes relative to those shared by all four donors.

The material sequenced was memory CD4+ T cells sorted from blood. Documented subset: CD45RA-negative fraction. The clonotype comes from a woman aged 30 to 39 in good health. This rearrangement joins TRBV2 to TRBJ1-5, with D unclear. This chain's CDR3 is CASQVYGNQPQHF. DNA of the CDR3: TGTGCCAGTCAGGTTTATGGCAATCAGCCCCAGCATTTT. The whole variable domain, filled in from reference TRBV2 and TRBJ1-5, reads EPEVTQTPSHQVTQMGQEVILRCVPISNHLYFYWYRQILGQKVEFLVSFYNNEISEKSEIFDDQFSVERPDGSNFTLKIRSTKLEDSAMYFCASQVYGNQPQHFGDGTRLSIL.